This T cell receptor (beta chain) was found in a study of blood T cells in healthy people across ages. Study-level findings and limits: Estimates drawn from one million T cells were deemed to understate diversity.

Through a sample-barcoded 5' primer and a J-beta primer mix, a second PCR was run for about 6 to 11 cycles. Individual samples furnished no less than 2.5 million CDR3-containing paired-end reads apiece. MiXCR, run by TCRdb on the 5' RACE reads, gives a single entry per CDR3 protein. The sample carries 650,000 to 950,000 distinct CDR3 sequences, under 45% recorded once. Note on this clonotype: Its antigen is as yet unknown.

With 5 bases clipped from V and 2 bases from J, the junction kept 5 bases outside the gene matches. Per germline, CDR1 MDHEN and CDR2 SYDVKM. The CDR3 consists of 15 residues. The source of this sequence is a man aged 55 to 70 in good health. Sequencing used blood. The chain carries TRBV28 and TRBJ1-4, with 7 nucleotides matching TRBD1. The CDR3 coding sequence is TGTGCCAGCAGTGCGACAGGGTCGACTAATGAAAAACTGTTTTTT. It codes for CASSATGSTNEKLFF.